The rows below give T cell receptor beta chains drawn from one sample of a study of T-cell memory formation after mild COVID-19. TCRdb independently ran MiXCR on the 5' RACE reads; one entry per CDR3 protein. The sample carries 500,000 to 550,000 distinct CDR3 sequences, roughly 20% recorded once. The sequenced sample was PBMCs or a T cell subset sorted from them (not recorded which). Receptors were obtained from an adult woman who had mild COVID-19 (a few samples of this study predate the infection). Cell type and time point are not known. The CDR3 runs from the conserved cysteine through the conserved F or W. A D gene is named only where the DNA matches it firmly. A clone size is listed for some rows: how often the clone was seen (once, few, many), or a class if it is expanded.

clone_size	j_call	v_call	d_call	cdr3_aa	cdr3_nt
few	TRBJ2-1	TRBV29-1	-	CSVEEALNEQFF	TGCAGCGTTGAAGAGGCACTCAATGAGCAGTTCTTC
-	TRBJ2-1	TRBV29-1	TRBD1	CSVERDSYNEQFF	TGCAGCGTGGAAAGGGACAGTTACAATGAGCAGTTCTTC
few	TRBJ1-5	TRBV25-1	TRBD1	CASSESSQGAQPQHF	TGTGCCAGCAGTGAATCTTCACAGGGGGCCCAGCCCCAGCATTTT
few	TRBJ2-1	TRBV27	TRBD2	CASSSLAGVVSYNEQFF	TGTGCCAGCAGTTCGTTAGCGGGGGTGGTCTCCTACAATGAGCAGTTCTTC
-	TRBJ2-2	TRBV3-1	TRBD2	CASSPLAGGELFF	TGTGCCAGCAGCCCCCTAGCGGGCGGGGAGCTGTTTTTT
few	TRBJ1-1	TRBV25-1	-	CASSESNPGADTEAFF	TGTGCCAGCAGTGAAAGTAATCCGGGGGCGGACACTGAAGCTTTCTTT
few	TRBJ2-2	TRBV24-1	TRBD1	CATGTANTGELFF	TGTGCCACCGGGACAGCGAACACCGGGGAGCTGTTTTTT
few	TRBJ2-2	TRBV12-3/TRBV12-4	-	CASTDRGTLNTGELFF	TGTGCCAGCACCGATCGGGGGACATTGAACACCGGGGAGCTGTTTTTT
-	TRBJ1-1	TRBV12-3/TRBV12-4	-	CASTSGGGSGAFF	TGTGCCAGCACCTCTGGGGGGGGATCCGGAGCTTTCTTT
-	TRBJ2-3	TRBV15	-	CATSSGSGIRTDTQYF	TGTGCCACCAGCAGCGGCTCGGGGATCAGGACAGATACGCAGTATTTT
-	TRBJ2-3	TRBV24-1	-	CATSDFGQGKADTQYF	TGTGCCACCAGTGATTTCGGGCAGGGGAAGGCAGATACGCAGTATTTT
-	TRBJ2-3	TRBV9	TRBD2	CASTVTSGGPTDTQYF	TGTGCCAGCACCGTGACTAGCGGGGGGCCCACAGATACGCAGTATTTT
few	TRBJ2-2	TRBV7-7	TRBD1	CASSLEGQGWSTGELFF	TGTGCCAGCAGCTTAGAAGGACAGGGGTGGAGCACCGGGGAGCTGTTTTTT
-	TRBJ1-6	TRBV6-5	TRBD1	CASSQLTGWDNSPLHF	TGTGCCAGCAGCCAACTGACAGGGTGGGATAATTCACCCCTCCACTTT
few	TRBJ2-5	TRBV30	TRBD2	CAWSPRTSGNQETQYF	TGTGCCTGGAGTCCCCGGACTAGCGGTAACCAAGAGACCCAGTACTTC
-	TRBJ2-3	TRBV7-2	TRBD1	CASRLTGGTDTQYF	TGTGCCAGCAGGCTAACAGGGGGCACAGATACGCAGTATTTT
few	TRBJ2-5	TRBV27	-	CASSLRRDWETQYF	TGTGCCAGCAGTTTAAGGAGGGACTGGGAGACCCAGTACTTC
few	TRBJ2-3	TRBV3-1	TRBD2	CASSQDTLAGISTQYF	TGTGCCAGCAGCCAAGATACCCTAGCGGGGATTAGTACGCAGTATTTT
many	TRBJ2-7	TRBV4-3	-	CASSQDRGYEQYF	TGCGCCAGCAGCCAAGATAGGGGGTACGAGCAGTACTTC
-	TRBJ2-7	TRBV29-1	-	CSGVEGPEQYF	TGCAGCGGGGTGGAGGGTCCCGAGCAGTACTTC
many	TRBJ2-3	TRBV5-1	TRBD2	CASSLGLADNLPDTQYF	TGCGCCAGCAGCTTGGGCCTAGCGGACAACCTCCCTGATACGCAGTATTTT
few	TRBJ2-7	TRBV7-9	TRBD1	CASSSRSPRDSGTYEQYF	TGTGCCAGCAGCTCTAGAAGCCCCCGGGACAGCGGTACCTACGAGCAGTACTTC
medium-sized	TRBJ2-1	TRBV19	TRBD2	CASSLRTRSDEQFF	TGTGCCAGTAGTCTTCGGACTAGATCGGATGAGCAGTTCTTC
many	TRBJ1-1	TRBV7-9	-	CASSLARQPNTEAFF	TGTGCCAGCAGCTTAGCGAGACAACCGAACACTGAAGCTTTCTTT
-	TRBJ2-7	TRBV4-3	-	CASSQVGDGYEQYF	TGCGCCAGCAGCCAAGTAGGGGATGGCTACGAGCAGTACTTC
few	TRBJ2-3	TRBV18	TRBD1	CASSPQMGQGGTDTQYF	TGTGCCAGCTCACCACAAATGGGACAGGGAGGCACAGATACGCAGTATTTT
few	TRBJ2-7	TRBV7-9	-	CASSTSQPRDSILYEQYF	TGTGCCAGCAGCACTAGCCAACCCCGGGACAGTATCTTGTACGAGCAGTACTTC
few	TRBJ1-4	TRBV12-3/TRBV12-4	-	CASSSAEKLFF	TGTGCCAGCAGTTCTGCTGAAAAACTGTTTTTT
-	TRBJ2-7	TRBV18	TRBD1	CASSPGTVIYEQYF	TGTGCCAGCTCACCAGGGACAGTGATCTACGAGCAGTACTTC
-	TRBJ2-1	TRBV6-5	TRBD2	CASSYSRTSASEQFF	TGTGCCAGCAGTTACTCCCGGACTAGCGCCTCTGAGCAGTTCTTC
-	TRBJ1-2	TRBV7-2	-	CASSPGDTRHGYTF	TGTGCCAGCAGCCCAGGGGACACTCGGCATGGCTACACCTTC
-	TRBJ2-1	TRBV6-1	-	CASSSGKSAYNEQFF	TGTGCCAGCAGCTCCGGGAAAAGTGCCTACAATGAGCAGTTCTTC
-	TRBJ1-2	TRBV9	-	CASSPGRVRGYTF	TGTGCCAGCAGCCCAGGAAGGGTGCGGGGCTACACCTTC
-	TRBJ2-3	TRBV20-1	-	CSASERGGRGDTQYF	TGCAGTGCCTCTGAGAGGGGCGGTAGAGGGGATACGCAGTATTTT
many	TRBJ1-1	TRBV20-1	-	CSASGQTMNTEAFF	TGCAGTGCTAGTGGACAGACCATGAACACTGAAGCTTTCTTT
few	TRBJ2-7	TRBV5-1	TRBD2	CASSPTTSGEEYEQYF	TGCGCCAGCAGCCCTACGACTAGCGGAGAAGAATACGAGCAGTACTTC
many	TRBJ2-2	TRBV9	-	CASTPVQGGLVGELFF	TGTGCCAGCACCCCTGTTCAGGGGGGGCTGGTCGGGGAGCTGTTTTTT
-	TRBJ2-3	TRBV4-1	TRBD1	CASSQVGDRVSDTQYF	TGCGCCAGCAGCCAAGTTGGGGACAGGGTATCAGATACGCAGTATTTT
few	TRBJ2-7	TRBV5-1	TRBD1	CASSVGQGRTAEQYF	TGCGCCAGCAGCGTAGGACAGGGTAGAACGGCCGAGCAGTACTTC
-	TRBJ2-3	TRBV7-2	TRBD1	CASSLAPPNRGLTDTQYF	TGTGCCAGCAGCTTAGCTCCTCCTAACAGGGGGCTCACAGATACGCAGTATTTT
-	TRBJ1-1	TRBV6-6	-	CASSRSTGNTEAFF	TGTGCCAGCAGTAGATCGACAGGGAACACTGAAGCTTTCTTT
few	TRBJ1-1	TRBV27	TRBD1	CASSLQGAVPTEAFF	TGTGCCAGCAGCTTACAGGGGGCTGTTCCCACTGAAGCTTTCTTT
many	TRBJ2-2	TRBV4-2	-	CASKSPSSTGELFF	TGTGCCAGCAAGTCACCGTCGAGCACCGGGGAGCTGTTTTTT
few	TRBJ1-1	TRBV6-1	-	CASSHPRGMNTEAFF	TGTGCCAGCAGCCATCCGCGGGGAATGAACACTGAAGCTTTCTTT
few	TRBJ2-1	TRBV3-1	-	CASSQSGLGYNEQFF	TGTGCCAGCAGCCAATCAGGACTGGGTTACAATGAGCAGTTCTTC